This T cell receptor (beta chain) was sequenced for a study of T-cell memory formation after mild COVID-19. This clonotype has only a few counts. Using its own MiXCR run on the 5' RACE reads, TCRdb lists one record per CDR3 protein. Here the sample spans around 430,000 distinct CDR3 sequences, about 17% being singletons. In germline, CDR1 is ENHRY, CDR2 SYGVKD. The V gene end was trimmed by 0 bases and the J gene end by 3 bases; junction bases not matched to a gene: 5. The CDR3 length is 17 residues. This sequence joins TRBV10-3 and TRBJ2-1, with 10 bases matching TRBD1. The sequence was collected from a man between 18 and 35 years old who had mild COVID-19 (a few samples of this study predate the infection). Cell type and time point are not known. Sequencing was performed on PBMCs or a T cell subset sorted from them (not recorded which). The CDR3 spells CAISESIGDRGYNEQFF. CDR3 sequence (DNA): TGTGCCATCAGTGAGTCAATAGGGGACAGGGGCTACAATGAGCAGTTCTTC.